The entry that follows covers one T cell receptor beta chain sequence. These data come from a study of OX40 agonist ivuxolimab in advanced cancers. Study in general: Having had anti-PD-1, anti-PD-L1 or anti-CTLA-4 therapy before was allowed, and about 42% had some.

This table comes from immunoSEQ multiplex PCR, and its TCRdb copy is limited to in-frame clones, with some not included. This table holds 70,000 to 90,000 clones, 90% found once. Unmatched junction bases numbered 1, after V lost 5 bases and J lost 1 base. Germline CDR1 SEHNR, CDR2 FQNEAQ (reference sequence). This CDR3 contains 13 residues. This receptor was taken from an adult with an advanced solid tumor such as melanoma, head and neck, liver or kidney cancer. The genes are TRBV7-9 and TRBJ1-1; 7 positions agree with TRBD1. The source material was CD4+ or CD8+ T cells sorted from blood, sampled in a trial of the OX40 agonist ivuxolimab. This chain's CDR3 is CASSGQANTEAFF. CDR3 coding DNA: TGTGCCAGCAGCGGACAGGCGAACACTGAAGCTTTCTTT.